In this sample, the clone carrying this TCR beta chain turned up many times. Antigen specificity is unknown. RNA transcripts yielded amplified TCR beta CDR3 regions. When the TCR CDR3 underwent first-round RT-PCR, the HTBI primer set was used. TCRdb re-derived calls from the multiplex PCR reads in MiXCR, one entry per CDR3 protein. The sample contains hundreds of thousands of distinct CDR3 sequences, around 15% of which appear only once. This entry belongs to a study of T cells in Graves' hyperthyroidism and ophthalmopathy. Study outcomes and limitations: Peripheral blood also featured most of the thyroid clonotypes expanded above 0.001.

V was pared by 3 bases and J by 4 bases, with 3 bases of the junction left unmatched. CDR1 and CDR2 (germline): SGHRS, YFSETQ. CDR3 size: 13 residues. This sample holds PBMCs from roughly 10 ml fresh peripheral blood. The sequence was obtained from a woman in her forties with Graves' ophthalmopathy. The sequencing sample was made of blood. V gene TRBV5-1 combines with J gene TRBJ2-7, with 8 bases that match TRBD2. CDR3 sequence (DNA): TGCGCCAGCAGCTCGGGACTAGATTACGAGCAGTACTTC. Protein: CASSSGLDYEQYF. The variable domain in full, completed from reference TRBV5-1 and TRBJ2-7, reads KAGVTQTPRYLIKTRGQQVTLSCSPISGHRSVSWYQQTPGQGLQFLFEYFSETQRNKGNFPGRFSGRQFSNSRSEMNVSTLELGDSALYLCASSSGLDYEQYFGPGTRLTVT.